This T cell receptor beta chain was retrieved from a study of blood T cell repertoires in COVID-19. Study-wide background: COVID-19 samples, acute and convalescent, were from the United States, Italy and Spain. Sample material is recorded as cDNA or gDNA derived from T cells, B-cell-depleted T cells, or PBMCs.

The CDR3 is made up of 11 amino acids. V was cut by 9 bases and J by 8 bases, with 13 bases left in between. Germline values: CDR1 MNHEY, CDR2 SVGAGI. Authors' processing steps: Estimated nucleated cell counts came from reference gene primer amplification. Libraries were prepared by immunoSEQ multiplex PCR; TCRdb keeps only in-frame clonotypes and omits some of them. The V and J calls and the clone size are those of that table, but D and trimming were determined from the DNA. The table shows approximately 200,000 clones, with under 90% occurring only once. The sequenced sample consisted of peripheral blood. The chain couples TRBV6-5 to TRBJ1-2, with D possibly matching TRBD1 (5 bases). The TCR was taken from a man aged 45-65 years with acute or convalescent COVID-19. The chain's CDR3 is CASQGLSGYTF. Here the CDR3 DNA reads TGTGCCAGTCAGGGTCTAAGCGGCTACACCTTC.